Listed below are T cell receptor beta chains from one sample, sequenced in a study of blood T cells in healthy people across ages. TCRdb redid the calling of the 5' RACE reads with MiXCR, one entry per CDR3 protein. The table lists 750,000 or so distinct CDR3 sequences, 20% to 30% of them singletons. The sample was also reused in another study, on T cells of mothers and their children.

Sequencing was carried out using blood. These receptors all stem from a boy aged 5 to 17 in good health. Both conserved end residues are part of each CDR3. A D gene is named only where the DNA matches it firmly. Clone size is shown for a subset of rows, as once, few, many or a class of expanded clone.

size	D	J	V	DNA	CDR3
few	NA	TRBJ2-7	TRBV2	TGTGCCAGCAGCCAGGGGTTGAAAACCTACGAGCAGTACTTC	CASSQGLKTYEQYF
few	NA	TRBJ1-3	TRBV6-1	TGTGCCAGCAGTGAATCTCACGGAAACACCATATATTTT	CASSESHGNTIYF
NA	TRBD2	TRBJ2-1	TRBV28	TGTGCCAGCAGTCCTGGACTAGCGGGAGGCTGGGAGCAGTTCTTC	CASSPGLAGGWEQFF
NA	TRBD2	TRBJ2-1	TRBV2	TGTGCCAGCTACCTAGCGGGAGGGGATGAGCAGTTCTTC	CASYLAGGDEQFF
NA	NA	TRBJ2-1	TRBV4-3	TGCGCCAGCAGCCAGCACGCGGCAGGACCCAATGAGCAGTTCTTC	CASSQHAAGPNEQFF
few	NA	TRBJ2-7	TRBV20-1	TGCAGTGGGATTGGGGGAAGCCGTCCGAACGAGCAGTACTTC	CSGIGGSRPNEQYF
few	NA	TRBJ2-1	TRBV6-5	TGTGCCAGCAGTGACTTAAGAAGCTCCTACAATGAGCAGTTCTTC	CASSDLRSSYNEQFF
few	NA	TRBJ2-7	TRBV20-1	TGCAGTGCTAGAGATCCCATCCTTGGGGACGAGCAGTACTTC	CSARDPILGDEQYF
few	NA	TRBJ1-3	TRBV7-9	TGTGCCAGCCAAAGCTCTGGAAACACCATATATTTT	CASQSSGNTIYF
NA	TRBD2	TRBJ2-4	TRBV3-1	TGTGCCAGCAGCCAAGAGGCGGGGGAGGTAAACATTCAGTACTTC	CASSQEAGEVNIQYF
NA	NA	TRBJ2-2	TRBV20-1	TGCAGTGCCTCCCAAGGGGCCAACACCGGGGAGCTGTTTTTT	CSASQGANTGELFF
NA	NA	TRBJ2-1	TRBV28	TGTGCCAGCAGTACCCCTAGCCCGCTAGGCGATGAGCAGTTCTTC	CASSTPSPLGDEQFF
NA	NA	TRBJ1-6	TRBV6-6	TGTGCCAGCAGTTACGAGGGAGATTCACCCCTCCACTTT	CASSYEGDSPLHF
few	NA	TRBJ1-2	TRBV2	TGTGCCAGCAGTGTGAAGGACCGAGATGGCTACACCTTC	CASSVKDRDGYTF
few	NA	TRBJ2-5	TRBV7-2	TGTGCCAGCAGCTTACACCCCGGGGCCACGATCGGGGACCAGTACTTC	CASSLHPGATIGDQYF
few	TRBD1	TRBJ1-2	TRBV6-6	TGTGCCAGCAGAGGACAGGGTATCTTGCATGGCTACACCTTC	CASRGQGILHGYTF
many	NA	TRBJ2-2	TRBV5-1	TGCGCCAGCAACTTAGCGGAAACGAACACCGGGGAGCTGTTTTTT	CASNLAETNTGELFF
NA	NA	TRBJ2-1	TRBV3-1	TGTGCCAGCAGCCAAGATTTGGCGCGAGTTGAGCAGCTCTTC	CASSQDLARVEQLF
few	NA	TRBJ2-1	TRBV9	TGTGCCAGCAGCGTAGGAAGGGGCGATGAGCAGTTCTTC	CASSVGRGDEQFF
NA	NA	TRBJ2-3	TRBV6-1	TGTGCCAGCAGTGAAGCAATCACCTACGGGACTACGCAGTATTTT	CASSEAITYGTTQYF
few	NA	TRBJ2-1	TRBV20-1	TGCAGTGCTAGACCTTTGAGGAGGGCCTACAATGAGCAGTTCTTC	CSARPLRRAYNEQFF
NA	NA	TRBJ2-2	TRBV12-3/TRBV12-4	TGTGCCAGCAGTTTAGGGCAAATCGGGGAGCTGTTTTTT	CASSLGQIGELFF
NA	NA	TRBJ2-5	TRBV5-1	TGCGCCAGCAGCTTGCCTGAGGAAGAGACCCAGTACTTC	CASSLPEEETQYF
NA	TRBD2	TRBJ2-5	TRBV12-3/TRBV12-4	TGTGCCAGTTCGACTAGCGGGGGGGGAAAGACCCAGTACTTC	CASSTSGGGKTQYF
NA	NA	TRBJ2-5	TRBV7-2	TGTGCCAGCAGCTTAGGACACCGGGAGACCCAGTACTTC	CASSLGHRETQYF
NA	NA	TRBJ2-5	TRBV7-9	TGTGCCAGCAGCTTAGGTTCAAGGGGACACGGATTACAAGAGACCCAGTACTTC	CASSLGSRGHGLQETQYF
few	TRBD1	TRBJ2-2	TRBV12-3/TRBV12-4	TGTGCCAGCAGTACCGACAGGGGGCCCGGGGAGCTGTTTTTT	CASSTDRGPGELFF
NA	NA	TRBJ1-1	TRBV6-6	TGTGCCAGCAATTTGGGCCCAGCCTTCACTGAAGCTTTCTTT	CASNLGPAFTEAFF
few	TRBD2	TRBJ2-1	TRBV29-1	TGCAGCGTTGAACGGACTTCTAGCGGGAGGGAGGAGTTCTTC	CSVERTSSGREEFF
NA	TRBD2	TRBJ2-3	TRBV9	TGTGCCAGCAGCGCCGTCGGGGGGGCGATGGTCCACACAGATACGCAGTATTTT	CASSAVGGAMVHTDTQYF